One and the same sample provided the 26 T cell receptor beta chains below, sequenced in a study of cytomegalovirus exposure and HLA in healthy donors. PCR primers comprised 60 Vbeta and 13 Jbeta primers. This table comes from immunoSEQ multiplex PCR, and its TCRdb copy is limited to in-frame clones, with some not included. Of about 120,000 clones in the sample, roughly four fifths are singletons; the top ten hold around 10%. Sequenced: PBMCs. These receptors were collected from a male donor in good health and CMV-seropositive.

V usage is TRBV11-1 and J usage is TRBJ2-4, with D possibly being TRBD1 (5 bases). Per the germline V gene, CDR1 is SGHAT and CDR2 is FQDESV (reference sequence). Deletions cut 2 bases from V and 3 bases from J, with 8 bases between. The CDR3 extends over 14 amino acids. The CDR3 nucleotides are TGTGCCAGCAGCTTAAGTGACAGCAAAAACATTCAGTACTTC. Translated: CASSLSDSKNIQYF.

V usage is TRBV6-6 and J usage is TRBJ2-7; 7 nucleotides match TRBD1. Losses at the gene ends were 6 bases for V and 2 bases for J; bases not matched to a gene: 7. The CDR3 consists of 14 residues. Germline V CDR1 and CDR2: MNHNY, SVGAGI (reference sequence). The CDR3 reads CASRRSTGPYEQYF. CDR3 DNA: TGTGCCAGCAGGAGATCGACAGGGCCCTACGAGCAGTACTTC.

The CDR3 nucleotides read TGTGCCAGCAGCGGGACTAGCGGCCCCACAGATACGCAGTATTTT. This gives the protein CASSGTSGPTDTQYF. V usage is TRBV7-2 and J usage is TRBJ2-3; 11 positions agree with TRBD2. Trimming at V came to 5 bases and at J to 2 bases, leaving 3 bases not matched to a gene. Germline loops: CDR1 SGHTA, CDR2 FQGNSA. CDR3 length equals 15 residues.

This clone was counted between two and nine times. The rearrangement links TRBV27 to TRBJ2-7; 8 bases match TRBD1. Germline V gene lookup returns CDR1 MNHEY and CDR2 SMNVEV (reference sequence). The CDR3 totals 14 residues. V trimming: 4 bases; J trimming: 3 bases; junction bases outside the gene matches: 5. The CDR3 loop reads CASSSDREVYEQYF. In DNA form, the CDR3 reads TGTGCCAGCAGTTCGGACAGGGAGGTCTACGAGCAGTACTTC.

In DNA form, the CDR3 reads TGTGCCAGCAGCTTTGACAGATTGGCCTACGAGCAGTACTTC. Protein: CASSFDRLAYEQYF. This chain uses TRBV11-1 with TRBJ2-7; maybe TRBD1 (5 bases). The germline gives CDR1 SGHAT, CDR2 FQDESV (reference sequence). CDR3 length: 14 residues. Trimming shortened V by 3 bases and J by 2 bases, and 11 bases separated the two germline ends. Based on the CDR3 plus reference TRBV11-1 and TRBJ2-7, the full variable domain is EAEVAQSPRYKITEKSQAVAFWCDPISGHATLYWYRQILGQGPELLVQFQDESVVDDSQLPKDRFSAERLKGVDSTLKIQPAELGDSAMYLCASSFDRLAYEQYFGPGTRLTVT.

V usage is TRBV7-8 and J usage is TRBJ1-1, with 11 bases fitting TRBD1. There are 15 residues in the CDR3. Unmatched junction bases numbered 2, after V lost 4 bases and J lost 1 base. From germline, CDR1 is SGHVS and CDR2 FQNEAQ. The CDR3 loop reads CASSSGTGGNTEAFF. For the CDR3, the DNA is TGTGCCAGCAGCTCCGGGACAGGGGGGAACACTGAAGCTTTCTTT.

This sequence joins TRBV9 and TRBJ2-5; D uncertain. Between the trimmed V and J ends, which lost 0 bases and 5 bases, there was a span of 11 bases. Germline V lookup: CDR1 SGDLS, CDR2 YYNGEE. CDR3 length: 14 residues. CDR3 residues: CASSVGSAWETQYF. The CDR3 region has the DNA TGTGCCAGCAGCGTAGGAAGCGCCTGGGAGACCCAGTACTTC.

This clone was counted a single time. The rearrangement links TRBV4-3 to TRBJ2-7; D unresolved. Trimming left V 0 bases short and J 0 bases short, with 12 bases between. The CDR3 contains 16 residues. Germline V lookup: CDR1 LGHNA, CDR2 YSLEER. The CDR3 protein is CASSQDPRSLSYEQYF. The CDR3 DNA sequence: TGCGCCAGCAGCCAAGATCCCCGGAGCCTCTCCTACGAGCAGTACTTC.

The chain carries TRBV4-3 and TRBJ2-7, with 9 bases aligning to TRBD2. This CDR3 has 15 amino acids. The ends lost 3 bases at V and 3 bases at J; junction bases unmatched: 6. Germline V gene lookup returns CDR1 LGHNA and CDR2 YSLEER. The CDR3 DNA reads as TGCGCCAGCAGCCAGGGACTAGCTGGCCGCTACGAGCAGTACTTC. Amino acid sequence: CASSQGLAGRYEQYF.

The J gene is TRBJ1-4, the V gene TRBV4-3; D not certain. The CDR3 consists of 15 residues. Germline V lookup: CDR1 LGHNA, CDR2 YSLEER. Trimming took off 1 base at V and 7 bases at J, with 13 bases between the two ends. The CDR3 here is CASSQGGKEGEKLFF. The CDR3 DNA is TGCGCCAGCAGCCAAGGCGGGAAGGAGGGTGAAAAACTGTTTTTT.

This chain joins TRBV9 and TRBJ2-7, with a weak D call TRBD2 (6 bases). The CDR3 sequence is 16 residues long. V lost 3 bases to trimming and J lost 6 bases, with 22 bases between them. The germline V gene encodes CDR1 SGDLS and CDR2 YYNGEE. CDR3 region: CASSARGGASVSEQYF. The CDR3 bases are TGTGCCAGCAGCGCCCGGGGCGGGGCTTCAGTCAGCGAGCAGTACTTC. The entire variable domain, with the rest obtained from reference TRBV9 and TRBJ2-7, is as follows: DSGVTQTPKHLITATGQRVTLRCSPRSGDLSVYWYQQSLDQGLQFLIQYYNGEERAKGNILERFSAQQFPDLHSELNLSSLELGDSALYFCASSARGGASVSEQYFGPGTRLTVT.

This clone was counted only a few times. The chain links TRBV7-2 to TRBJ2-2; 9 bases line up with TRBD2. Germline CDR1 and CDR2: SGHTA and FQGNSA. The CDR3 covers 15 residues. The junction had 13 bases not matched to a gene; V was cut back by 11 bases and J by 6 bases. CDR3: CAFPVISGSPGELFF. DNA for the CDR3: TGTGCCTTCCCGGTGATTAGCGGGAGTCCCGGGGAGCTGTTTTTT.

In this sample, this clone turned up once. This rearrangement joins TRBV30 to TRBJ2-7, with D perhaps matching TRBD2 (6 bases). The length of the CDR3 is 14 residues. V lost 3 bases and J lost 12, with 24 bases in between. Looked up from germline, CDR1 is GTSNPN and CDR2 is SVGIG (reference sequence). CDR3 bases: TGTGCCTGGAGCGACTGGGGAATCGGACTAATACTGTACTTC. Amino acid sequence: CAWSDWGIGLILYF.

The rearrangement uses TRBV7-8 and TRBJ2-7; 7 bases are shared with TRBD1. Trimming at V came to 3 bases and at J to 3 bases, leaving 5 bases not matched to a gene. The CDR3 sequence is 14 residues long. Germline lookup yields CDR1 SGHVS and CDR2 FQNEAQ. The CDR3 sequence: CASSLGQLNYEQYF. CDR3 coding DNA: TGTGCCAGCAGCTTGGGACAGCTAAACTACGAGCAGTACTTC.

The chain carries TRBV27 and TRBJ2-7, with 12 nucleotides matching TRBD2. Germline V gene lookup returns CDR1 MNHEY and CDR2 SMNVEV (reference sequence). The length of the CDR3 is 14 residues. After removal of 6 bases from V and 9 bases from J, the junction contained 9 bases not matched to a gene. CDR3 coding DNA: TGTGCCAGCAGCCCGGGACTAGCGGGTCTTCCGCAGTACTTC. Its translation is CASSPGLAGLPQYF.

The J gene is TRBJ2-7, the V gene TRBV4-1, with 7 bases that match TRBD1. The CDR3 totals 15 residues. J gave up 0 bases and V 1 base, and 3 bases lay outside the gene matches. Germline CDR1 and CDR2: MGHRA and YSYEKL. The CDR3 sequence: CASSQGEGASYEQYF. CDR3 DNA: TGCGCCAGCAGCCAAGGTGAGGGGGCCTCCTACGAGCAGTACTTC.

This clone was counted a single time. This sequence joins TRBV30 and TRBJ2-5; no reliable D call. CDR3 length equals 13 residues. V lost 2 bases and J lost 4, with 11 bases in between. The germline CDR1 and CDR2 sequences are GTSNPN and SVGIG (reference sequence). The CDR3 DNA follows: TGTGCCTGGAGTTACGTCGCCGGAGAGACCCAGTACTTC. Its translation is CAWSYVAGETQYF.

The V gene is TRBV10-2, the J gene TRBJ2-7, with D perhaps matching TRBD1 (5 bases). The CDR3 is made up of 13 amino acids. V was clipped by 5 bases and J by 5 bases, with 13 bases between them. Germline V CDR1 and CDR2: WSHSY, SAAADI. CDR3: CASSTRPRDEQYF. The CDR3 DNA reads as TGCGCCAGCAGTACACGACCCAGGGACGAGCAGTACTTC.

The chain combines TRBV18 with TRBJ2-5; 7 bases map to TRBD1. Unmatched junction bases numbered 5, after V lost 0 bases and J lost 4 bases. The CDR3 extends over 15 amino acids. Germline values: CDR1 KGHSH, CDR2 LQKENI. CDR3 nucleotides: TGTGCCAGCTCACCACCCTCGAGACAGGGAGAGACCCAGTACTTC. Translating it yields CASSPPSRQGETQYF. The whole variable domain, remainder taken from reference TRBV18 and TRBJ2-5, is NAGVMQNPRHLVRRRGQEARLRCSPMKGHSHVYWYRQLPEEGLKFMVYLQKENIIDESGMPKERFSAEFPKEGPSILRIQQVVRGDSAAYFCASSPPSRQGETQYFGPGTRLLVL.

The J gene is TRBJ2-2, the V gene TRBV5-1; 9 bases map to TRBD2. Germline V gene lookup returns CDR1 SGHRS and CDR2 YFSETQ. J lost 3 bases, V lost 1 base, and 7 bases had no gene match. CDR3 length equals 17 residues. The CDR3 is CASSLRLAGRHTGELFF. CDR3 sequence (DNA): TGCGCCAGCAGCTTGCGCCTAGCGGGGAGACACACCGGGGAGCTGTTTTTT.

The chain has TRBV15 and TRBJ2-2; a possible D gene is TRBD1 (6 bases). V was clipped by 0 bases and J by 5 bases, with 16 bases between them. CDR1 and CDR2 (germline): LNHNV, YYDKDF (reference sequence). This CDR3 region has 17 residues. The CDR3 DNA follows: TGTGCCACCAGCAGAGATTTGACAGGTGTAGGAACCGGGGAGCTGTTTTTT. Translated: CATSRDLTGVGTGELFF. Full variable domain (missing parts from reference TRBV15 and TRBJ2-2): DAMVIQNPRYQVTQFGKPVTLSCSQTLNHNVMYWYQQKSSQAPKLLFHYYDKDFNNEADTPDNFQSRRPNTSFCFLDIRSPGLGDTAMYLCATSRDLTGVGTGELFFGEGSRLTVL.

The chain employs TRBV11-2 and TRBJ1-1, with 9 nucleotides matching TRBD1. The CDR3 spans 13 residues. CDR1 is SGHAT, CDR2 FQNNGV, per germline. The junction had 1 base not matched to a gene; V was cut back by 1 base and J by 7 bases. The CDR3 sequence: CASSLGTGDEAFF. In DNA, the CDR3 is TGTGCCAGCAGCTTAGGGACAGGGGATGAAGCTTTCTTT.

This chain links TRBV7-2 with TRBJ2-1; 7 positions agree with TRBD2. V trimming: 5 bases; J trimming: 9 bases; junction bases outside the gene matches: 1. Looked up from germline, CDR1 is SGHTA and CDR2 is FQGNSA. CDR3 length: 11 residues. This CDR3 reads CASSGGVEQFF. In DNA, the CDR3 is TGTGCCAGCAGCGGGGGGGTTGAGCAGTTCTTC.

The chain has TRBV30 and TRBJ1-2, with unresolved D. CDR1 GTSNPN and CDR2 SVGIG come from the germline V gene (reference sequence). This CDR3 comprises 12 residues. Trimming removed 8 bases from V and 1 base from J, with 11 bases in between. CDR3 protein: CAGIEGNYGYTF. Written as DNA, the CDR3 is TGTGCCGGTATAGAGGGTAACTATGGCTACACCTTC.

The chain recombines TRBV19 with TRBJ2-7; a weak D match, TRBD2 (6 bases). V was cut by 3 bases and J by 1 base, with 13 bases left in between. Germline CDR1 is LNHDA and CDR2 is SQIVND (reference sequence). The CDR3 contains 15 residues. In DNA, the CDR3 is TGTGCCAGTAGTATTGGGGGACTCAGATCCTACGAGCAGTACTTC. Protein product: CASSIGGLRSYEQYF.

The rearrangement uses TRBV11-2 and TRBJ1-1, with D perhaps matching TRBD1 (5 bases). Germline lookup yields CDR1 SGHAT and CDR2 FQNNGV. This CDR3 is 15 amino acids long. Trimming stripped 1 base from V and 11 bases from J, with 20 bases between. This CDR3 is CASSLGSGRNSVAFF. CDR3 nucleotide sequence: TGTGCCAGCAGCTTAGGGTCAGGGAGGAATAGTGTGGCTTTCTTT.